The clone carrying this T cell receptor (beta chain) appeared many times. Specified time point: sample taken at primary tumor resection. The data originate from a study of spatial heterogeneity in lung cancer. About the study: Beta-chain sequences consistently outnumbered alpha-chain sequences in detection.

The CDR3 sequence is 13 residues long. From germline, CDR1 is SGHRS and CDR2 YFSETQ. Trimming cost V 2 bases and J 7 bases, with 9 bases left between them. TCRdb reprocessed the 5' RACE reads with MiXCR, giving one entry per CDR3 protein. This sample has approximately 20,000 distinct CDR3 sequences, with 4.6% found just once. The material was PBMCs, obtained at surgery. This chain links TRBV5-1 with TRBJ1-4, with D unclear. This receptor was identified in a male donor with early-stage non-small cell lung cancer. In DNA, the CDR3 is TGCGCCAGCAGCTTCCAAGGCGGTGAAAAACTGTTTTTT. It encodes CASSFQGGEKLFF. Complete variable domain (other parts from reference TRBV5-1 and TRBJ1-4): KAGVTQTPRYLIKTRGQQVTLSCSPISGHRSVSWYQQTPGQGLQFLFEYFSETQRNKGNFPGRFSGRQFSNSRSEMNVSTLELGDSALYLCASSFQGGEKLFFGSGTQLSVL.